Listed below are T cell receptor beta chains from one sample, sequenced in a study of blood T cell repertoires in COVID-19. TCRdb's copy holds only in-frame clones and misses some; the assay was immunoSEQ multiplex PCR. This sample has more than 250,000 clones, with roughly 88% found just once. What was sequenced was PBMCs or T cells enriched from blood (not recorded which). These receptors were collected from a man aged 25-45 years who had recovered from COVID-19. Each CDR3 is given with its conserved first and last residue. D genes are given only for firm matches. Clone size appears in some rows only: once, few, many, or a class for an expanded clone.

TRBD1	TRBV12-3/TRBV12-4	-	TRBJ2-7	TGTGCCAGCAGCCAATGGACAGGGGACGAGCAGTACTTC	CASSQWTGDEQYF
-	TRBV7-3	-	TRBJ2-1	TGTGCCAGCAGCCCACCACAATCGGACACGAAGCAGTTCTTC	CASSPPQSDTKQFF
TRBD2	TRBV13	-	TRBJ2-3	TGTGCCAGCAGGTGGACTAGTTTGACAGATACGCAGTATTTT	CASRWTSLTDTQYF
TRBD2	TRBV11-2	-	TRBJ2-3	TGTGCCAGCAGCTTTCGCGGGGGGGCCATAGATACGCAGTATTTT	CASSFRGGAIDTQYF
-	TRBV6-1	once	TRBJ2-1	TGTGCCAGCAGTGAAATGACAGCTAACAATGAGCAGTTCTTC	CASSEMTANNEQFF
-	TRBV5-5	-	TRBJ2-5	TGTGCCAGCAGCTTGGGTGCAGGGCCCAACCCCCAAGAGACCCAGTACTTC	CASSLGAGPNPQETQYF
-	TRBV7-9	-	TRBJ2-5	TGTGCCAGCAGCCAGTTCGAGACCCAGTACTTC	CASSQFETQYF
TRBD1	TRBV30	once	TRBJ1-5	TGTGCCTGGTCAGGGGGCAGCAATCAGCCCCAGCATTTT	CAWSGGSNQPQHF
-	TRBV6-5	once	TRBJ2-5	TGTGCCAGCAGTTACGGCAGCCAAGAGACCCAGTACTTC	CASSYGSQETQYF
TRBD1	TRBV10-3	-	TRBJ1-1	TGTGCCATCAGTGGTCCGGGACAGGGCCGCTCTGAAGCTTTCTTT	CAISGPGQGRSEAFF
-	TRBV11-3	-	TRBJ2-7	TGTGCCAGCAGCCCCGGGGAGTTTTCCTACGAGCAGTACTTC	CASSPGEFSYEQYF
TRBD1	TRBV4-2	once	TRBJ1-3	TGTGCCAGCAGCCAGGGACAGGTCTCTGGAAACACCATATATTTT	CASSQGQVSGNTIYF
-	TRBV5-6	-	TRBJ1-2	TGTGCCAGCAGCTTGGACACCTCCCAACTATCTAGCGGCTACACCTTC	CASSLDTSQLSSGYTF